What follows is one T cell receptor beta chain and its context. The data belong to a study of blood T cell repertoires in COVID-19. Whole-study context: The analysed material was cDNA or gDNA that came from T cells, B-cell-depleted T cells, or PBMCs.

The V end lost 4 bases, the J end lost 0 bases, and 11 bases lay between the germline ends. The CDR3 loop spans 15 amino acids. Germline V gene sequence: CDR1 SGHRS, CDR2 YFSETQ. The authors' processing: How many nucleated cells were present was estimated from reference gene primer amplification. Clones were sequenced by immunoSEQ multiplex PCR, and TCRdb holds only the in-frame ones, with some missing. The V and J calls and the clone size are those of that table, but D and trimming were determined from the DNA. Of about 230,000 clones listed, more than 75% are singletons. This chain uses TRBV5-1 with TRBJ1-3; TRBD1 is a possible D gene (6 bases). The TCR sequence derives from a man in his fifties with COVID-19, enrolled during active disease. Material for sequencing was peripheral blood. As DNA, the CDR3 is TGCGCCAGCAGCCTCGACAGGAGCTCTGGAAACACCATATATTTT. Protein product: CASSLDRSSGNTIYF.